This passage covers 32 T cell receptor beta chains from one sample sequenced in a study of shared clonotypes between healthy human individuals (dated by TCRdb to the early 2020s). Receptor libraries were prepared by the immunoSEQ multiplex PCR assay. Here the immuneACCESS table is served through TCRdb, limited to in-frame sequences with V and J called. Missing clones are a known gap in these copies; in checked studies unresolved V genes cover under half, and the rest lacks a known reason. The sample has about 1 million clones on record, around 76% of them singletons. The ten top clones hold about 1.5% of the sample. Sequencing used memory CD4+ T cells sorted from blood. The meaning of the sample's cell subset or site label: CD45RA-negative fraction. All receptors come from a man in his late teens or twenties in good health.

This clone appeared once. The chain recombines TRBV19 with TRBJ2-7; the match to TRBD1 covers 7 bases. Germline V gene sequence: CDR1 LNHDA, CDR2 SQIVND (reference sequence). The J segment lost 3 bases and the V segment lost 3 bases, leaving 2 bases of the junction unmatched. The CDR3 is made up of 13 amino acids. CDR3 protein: CASSIRDSYEQYF. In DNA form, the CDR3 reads TGTGCCAGTAGTATCAGGGACAGCTACGAGCAGTACTTC.

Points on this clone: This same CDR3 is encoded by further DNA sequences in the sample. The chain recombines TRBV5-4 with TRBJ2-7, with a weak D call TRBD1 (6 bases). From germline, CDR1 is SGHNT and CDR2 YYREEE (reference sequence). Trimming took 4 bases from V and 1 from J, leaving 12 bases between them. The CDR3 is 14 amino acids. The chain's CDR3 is CASSTGTVSYEQYF. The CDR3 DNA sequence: TGTGCCAGCAGCACAGGGACGGTGTCCTACGAGCAGTACTTC.

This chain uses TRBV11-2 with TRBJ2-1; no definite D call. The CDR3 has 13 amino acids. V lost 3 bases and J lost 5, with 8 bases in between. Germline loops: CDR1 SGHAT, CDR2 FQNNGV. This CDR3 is CASSLSLDNEQFF. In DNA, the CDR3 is TGTGCCAGCAGCTTGAGCTTAGACAATGAGCAGTTCTTC.

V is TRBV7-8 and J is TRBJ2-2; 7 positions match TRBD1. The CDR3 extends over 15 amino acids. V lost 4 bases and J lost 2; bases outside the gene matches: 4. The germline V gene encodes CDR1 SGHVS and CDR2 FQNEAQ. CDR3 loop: CASSYRDSNTGELFF. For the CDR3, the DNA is TGTGCCAGCAGCTACCGGGACAGCAACACCGGGGAGCTGTTTTTT.

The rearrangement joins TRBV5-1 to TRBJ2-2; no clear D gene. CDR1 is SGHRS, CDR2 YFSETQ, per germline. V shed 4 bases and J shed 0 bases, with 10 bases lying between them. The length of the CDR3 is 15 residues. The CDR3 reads CASSVGGSNTGELFF. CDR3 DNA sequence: TGCGCCAGCAGCGTAGGTGGTTCGAACACCGGGGAGCTGTTTTTT.

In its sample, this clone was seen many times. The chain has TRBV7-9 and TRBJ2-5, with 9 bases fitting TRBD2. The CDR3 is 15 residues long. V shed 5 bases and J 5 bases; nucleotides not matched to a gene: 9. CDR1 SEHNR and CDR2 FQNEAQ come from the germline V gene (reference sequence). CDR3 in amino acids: CASSIRLAVKETQYF. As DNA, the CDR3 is TGTGCCAGCAGCATTCGACTAGCGGTAAAGGAGACCCAGTACTTC.

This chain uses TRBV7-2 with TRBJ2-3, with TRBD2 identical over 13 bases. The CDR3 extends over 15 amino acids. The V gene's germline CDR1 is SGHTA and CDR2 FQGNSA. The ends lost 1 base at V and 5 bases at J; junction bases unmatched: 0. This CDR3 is CASSLGLAGGDTQYF. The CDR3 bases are TGTGCCAGCAGCTTAGGACTAGCGGGGGGAGATACGCAGTATTTT. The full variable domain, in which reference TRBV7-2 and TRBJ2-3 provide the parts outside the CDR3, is GAGVSQSPSNKVTEKGKDVELRCDPISGHTALYWYRQSLGQGLEFLIYFQGNSAPDKSGLPSDRFSAERTGGSVSTLTIQRTQQEDSAVYLCASSLGLAGGDTQYFGPGTRLTVL.

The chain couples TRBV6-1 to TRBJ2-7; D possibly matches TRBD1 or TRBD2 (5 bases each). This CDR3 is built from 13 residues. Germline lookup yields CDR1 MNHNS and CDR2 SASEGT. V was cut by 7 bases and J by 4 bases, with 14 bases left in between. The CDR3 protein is CASMAGRAYEQYF. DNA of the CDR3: TGTGCCAGCATGGCAGGGAGAGCGTACGAGCAGTACTTC.

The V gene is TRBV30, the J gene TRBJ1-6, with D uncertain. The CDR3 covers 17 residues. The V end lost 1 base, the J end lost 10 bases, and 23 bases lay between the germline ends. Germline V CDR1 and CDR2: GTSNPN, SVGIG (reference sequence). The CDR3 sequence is CAWSGLGSTNLRSPLHF. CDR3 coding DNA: TGTGCCTGGAGTGGATTGGGCAGTACAAACCTGAGGTCACCCCTCCACTTT. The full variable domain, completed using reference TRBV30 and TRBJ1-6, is SQTIHQWPATLVQPVGSPLSLECTVEGTSNPNLYWYRQAAGRGLQLLFYSVGIGQISSEVPQNLSASRPQDRQFILSSKKLLLSDSGFYLCAWSGLGSTNLRSPLHFGNGTRLTVT.

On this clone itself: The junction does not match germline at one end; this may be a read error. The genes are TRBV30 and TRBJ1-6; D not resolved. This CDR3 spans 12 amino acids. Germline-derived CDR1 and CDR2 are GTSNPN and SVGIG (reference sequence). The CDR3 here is CAWSPAGGHYGF. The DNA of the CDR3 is TGTGCCTGGAGTCCCGCGGGCGGGCACTACGGGTTT.

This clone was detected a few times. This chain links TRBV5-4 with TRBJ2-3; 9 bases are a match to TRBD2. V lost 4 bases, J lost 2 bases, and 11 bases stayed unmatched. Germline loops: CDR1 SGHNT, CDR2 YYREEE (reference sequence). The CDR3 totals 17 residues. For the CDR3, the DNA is TGTGCCAGCAGCCCTTATACCGGGACTAGCTCCACAGATACGCAGTATTTT. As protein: CASSPYTGTSSTDTQYF.

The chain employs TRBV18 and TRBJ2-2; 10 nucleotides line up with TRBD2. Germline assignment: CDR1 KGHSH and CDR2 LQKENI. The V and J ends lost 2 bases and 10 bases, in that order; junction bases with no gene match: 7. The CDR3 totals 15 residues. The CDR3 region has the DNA TGTGCCAGCTCACCATGGACTAGCGGTTATGAGGAGCTGTTTTTT. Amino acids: CASSPWTSGYEELFF.

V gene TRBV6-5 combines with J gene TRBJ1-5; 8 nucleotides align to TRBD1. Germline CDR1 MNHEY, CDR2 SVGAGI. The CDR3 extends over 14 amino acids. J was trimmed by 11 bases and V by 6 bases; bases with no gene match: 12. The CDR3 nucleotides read TGTGCCAGCAGAGACAGGGGATCGGGTAGAGCCCAGCATTTT. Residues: CASRDRGSGRAQHF.

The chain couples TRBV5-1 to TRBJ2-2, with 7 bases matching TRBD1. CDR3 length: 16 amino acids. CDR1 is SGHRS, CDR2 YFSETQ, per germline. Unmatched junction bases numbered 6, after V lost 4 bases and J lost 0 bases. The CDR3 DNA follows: TGCGCCAGCAGCCAGCCTGACAGGGCGAACACCGGGGAGCTGTTTTTT. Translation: CASSQPDRANTGELFF.

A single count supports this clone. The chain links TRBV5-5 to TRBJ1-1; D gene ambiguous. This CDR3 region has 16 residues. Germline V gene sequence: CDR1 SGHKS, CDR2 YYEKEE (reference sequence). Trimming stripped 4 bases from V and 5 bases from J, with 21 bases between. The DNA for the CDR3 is TGTGCCAGCAGCCCTTTCCGACGGGAACGGCGTACTGAAGCTTTCTTT. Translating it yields CASSPFRRERRTEAFF. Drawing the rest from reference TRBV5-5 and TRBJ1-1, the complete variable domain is DAGVTQSPTHLIKTRGQQVTLRCSPISGHKSVSWYQQVLGQGPQFIFQYYEKEERGRGNFPDRFSARQFPNYSSELNVNALLLGDSALYLCASSPFRRERRTEAFFGQGTRLTVV.

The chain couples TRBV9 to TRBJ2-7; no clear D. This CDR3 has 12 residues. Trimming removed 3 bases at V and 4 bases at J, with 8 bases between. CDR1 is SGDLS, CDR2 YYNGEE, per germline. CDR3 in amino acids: CASSGTSYEQYF. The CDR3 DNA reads TGTGCCAGCAGCGGCACTTCTTACGAGCAGTACTTC.

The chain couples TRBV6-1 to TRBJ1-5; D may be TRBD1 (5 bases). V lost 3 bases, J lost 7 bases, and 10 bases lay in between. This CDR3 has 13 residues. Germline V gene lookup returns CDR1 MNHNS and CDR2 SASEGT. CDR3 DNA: TGTGCCAGCAGTGAGGGGGTGCGCCAGCCCCAGCATTTT. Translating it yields CASSEGVRQPQHF.

The DNA for the CDR3 is TGTGCCTGGAGTAAAGGACAGTCTTATAGCAATCAGCCCCAGCATTTT. This codes for CAWSKGQSYSNQPQHF. This rearrangement joins TRBV30 to TRBJ1-5; tentative D call: TRBD1 (6 bases). Germline V CDR1 and CDR2: GTSNPN, SVGIG (reference sequence). The CDR3 totals 16 residues. Trimming left V 2 bases short and J 0 bases short, with 14 bases between.

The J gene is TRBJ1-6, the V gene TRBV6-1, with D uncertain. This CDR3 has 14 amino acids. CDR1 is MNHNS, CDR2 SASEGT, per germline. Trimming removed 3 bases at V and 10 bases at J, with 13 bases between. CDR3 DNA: TGTGCCAGCAGTGAGACCGGCCTTGGCTCACCCCTCCACTTT. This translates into CASSETGLGSPLHF.

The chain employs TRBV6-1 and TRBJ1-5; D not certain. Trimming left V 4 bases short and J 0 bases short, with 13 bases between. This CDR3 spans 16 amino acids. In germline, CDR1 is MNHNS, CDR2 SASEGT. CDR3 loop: CASSGKGLISNQPQHF. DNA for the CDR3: TGTGCCAGCAGTGGAAAAGGGCTTATTAGCAATCAGCCCCAGCATTTT.

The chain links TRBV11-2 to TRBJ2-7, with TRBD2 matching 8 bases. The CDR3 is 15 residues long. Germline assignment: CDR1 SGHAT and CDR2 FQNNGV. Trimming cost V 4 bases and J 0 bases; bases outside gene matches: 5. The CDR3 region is CASSSQRGSSYEQYF. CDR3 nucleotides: TGTGCCAGCAGCTCCCAGCGGGGGAGCTCCTACGAGCAGTACTTC. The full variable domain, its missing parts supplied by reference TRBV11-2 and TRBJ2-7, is EAGVAQSPRYKIIEKRQSVAFWCNPISGHATLYWYQQILGQGPKLLIQFQNNGVVDDSQLPKDRFSAERLKGVDSTLKIQPAKLEDSAVYLCASSSQRGSSYEQYFGPGTRLTVT.

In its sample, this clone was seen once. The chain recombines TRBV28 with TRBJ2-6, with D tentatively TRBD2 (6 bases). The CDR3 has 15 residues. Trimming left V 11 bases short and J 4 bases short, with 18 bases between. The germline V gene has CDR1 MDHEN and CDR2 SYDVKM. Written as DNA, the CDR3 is TGTGCCGGGTCCGGGGGAACTTTAGGGGCCAACGTCCTGACTTTC. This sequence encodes CAGSGGTLGANVLTF.

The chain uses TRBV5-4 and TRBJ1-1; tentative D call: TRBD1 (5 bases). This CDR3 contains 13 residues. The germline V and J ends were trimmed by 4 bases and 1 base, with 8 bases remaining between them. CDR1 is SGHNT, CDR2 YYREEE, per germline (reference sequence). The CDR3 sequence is CASSRGWNTEAFF. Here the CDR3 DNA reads TGTGCCAGCAGCCGGGGGTGGAACACTGAAGCTTTCTTT. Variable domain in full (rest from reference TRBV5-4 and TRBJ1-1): ETGVTQSPTHLIKTRGQQVTLRCSSQSGHNTVSWYQQALGQGPQFIFQYYREEENGRGNFPPRFSGLQFPNYSSELNVNALELDDSALYLCASSRGWNTEAFFGQGTRLTVV.

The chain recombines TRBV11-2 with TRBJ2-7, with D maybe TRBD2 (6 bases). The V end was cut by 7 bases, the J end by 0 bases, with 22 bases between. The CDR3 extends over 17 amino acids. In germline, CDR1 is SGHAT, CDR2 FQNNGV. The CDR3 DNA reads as TGTGCCAGCACCAGAGAAGGGACTCCCTTTATCTCCTACGAGCAGTACTTC. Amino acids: CASTREGTPFISYEQYF.

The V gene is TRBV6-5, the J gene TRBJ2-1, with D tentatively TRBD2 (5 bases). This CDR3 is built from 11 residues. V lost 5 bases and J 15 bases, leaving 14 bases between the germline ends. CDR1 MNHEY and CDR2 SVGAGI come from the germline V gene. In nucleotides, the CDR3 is TGTGCCAGCAGTCCCGGCCGGGCGGGGTTCTTC. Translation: CASSPGRAGFF.

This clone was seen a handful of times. CDR3 residues: CAISESPSGNNEQFF. CDR3 DNA: TGTGCCATCAGTGAGTCACCGAGCGGAAACAATGAGCAGTTCTTC. This rearrangement joins TRBV10-3 to TRBJ2-1; D is perhaps TRBD2 (5 bases). Trimming cost V 0 bases and J 5 bases, with 11 bases left between them. CDR1 ENHRY and CDR2 SYGVKD come from the germline V gene. The CDR3 sequence is 15 residues long.

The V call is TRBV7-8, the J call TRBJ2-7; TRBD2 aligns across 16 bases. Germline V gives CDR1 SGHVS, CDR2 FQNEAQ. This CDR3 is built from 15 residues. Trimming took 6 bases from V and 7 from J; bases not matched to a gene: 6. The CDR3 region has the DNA TGTGCCAGCAGGGGACTAGCGGGAGGGCCGGGGGAGCAGTACTTC. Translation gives CASRGLAGGPGEQYF.

In DNA form, the CDR3 reads TGTGCCAGCAGTCTCTTTTTTAGCAATCAGCCCCAGCATTTT. Its protein is CASSLFFSNQPQHF. V usage is TRBV28 and J usage is TRBJ1-5, with D unclear. The length of the CDR3 is 14 residues. The V gene's germline CDR1 is MDHEN and CDR2 SYDVKM. V was pared by 5 bases and J by 0 bases, with 8 bases between.

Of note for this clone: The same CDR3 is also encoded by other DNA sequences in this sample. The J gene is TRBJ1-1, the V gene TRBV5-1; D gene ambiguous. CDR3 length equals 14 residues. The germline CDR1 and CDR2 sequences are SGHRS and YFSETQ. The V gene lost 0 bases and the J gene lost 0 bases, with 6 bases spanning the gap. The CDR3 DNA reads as TGCGCCAGCAGCTTGGACGGACTGAACACTGAAGCTTTCTTT. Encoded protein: CASSLDGLNTEAFF.

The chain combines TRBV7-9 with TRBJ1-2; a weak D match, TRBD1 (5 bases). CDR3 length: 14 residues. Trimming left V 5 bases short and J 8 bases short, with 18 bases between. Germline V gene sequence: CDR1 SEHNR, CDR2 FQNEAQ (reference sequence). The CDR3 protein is CASSQISGSDGYTF. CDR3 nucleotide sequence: TGTGCCAGCAGCCAAATCTCAGGGAGCGACGGCTACACCTTC.

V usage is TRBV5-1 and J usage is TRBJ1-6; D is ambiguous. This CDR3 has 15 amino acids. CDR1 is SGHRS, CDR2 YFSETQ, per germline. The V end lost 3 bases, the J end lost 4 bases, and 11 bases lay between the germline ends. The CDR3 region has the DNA TGCGCCAGCAGCTCCACAGTTAATTATAATTCACCCCTCCACTTT. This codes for CASSSTVNYNSPLHF.

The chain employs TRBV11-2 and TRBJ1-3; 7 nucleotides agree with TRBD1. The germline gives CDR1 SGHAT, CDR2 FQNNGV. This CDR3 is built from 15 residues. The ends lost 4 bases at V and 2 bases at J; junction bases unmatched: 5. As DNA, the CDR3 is TGTGCCAGCAGCTGGGGAACAGGGGCTGGAAACACCATATATTTT. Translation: CASSWGTGAGNTIYF.